The TCR beta chain under discussion was sequenced for a study of cytomegalovirus exposure and HLA in healthy donors. A multiplex PCR was run with 60 Vbeta primers and 13 Jbeta primers. The data were produced by immunoSEQ multiplex PCR, yet TCRdb's version contains in-frame clones alone and is incomplete. This table holds 120,000 to 150,000 clones, roughly 77% found once. In regard to this clone: What it binds is not known.

The CDR3 is 14 amino acids. V lost 0 bases to trimming and J lost 6 bases, with 9 bases between them. Germline loops: CDR1 MNHEY, CDR2 SMNVEV (reference sequence). Notes on the study in general: V- and J-gene trimming of TCR beta was linked (in a later analysis) to a missense DCLRE1C variant. The majority of TCR sequences were rare, yet some public TCRs appeared in many donors. The study flagged roughly 150 TCR beta chains as cytomegalovirus-associated.

The chain recombines TRBV27 with TRBJ1-5, with no clear D. Sequencing was done on a sample of PBMCs. The clonotype originates from a woman between 25 and 40 years old in good health and CMV-seronegative. In DNA form, the CDR3 reads TGTGCCAGCAGTTTATCGCCTAGTCCTCAGCCCCAGCATTTT. Its translation: CASSLSPSPQPQHF.